The T cell receptor (beta chain) under discussion was sequenced for a study of shared clonotypes between healthy human individuals (dated by TCRdb to about 2020). Notes on the research overall: The cohort included a few men and a couple of women between 18 and 49 years of age. For each donor, CD4 naive and CD4 memory were each run on three plates, CD8 naive on two plates, and CD8 memory on one plate. The study deeply sequenced blood TCR repertoires of about 5 healthy adults to estimate repertoire size and the extent of clonotype sharing between individuals. Different laboratories and diverse techniques were used to prepare libraries and sequence TCR repertoires, to increase sequencing depth and limit assay-specific biases. Leukapheresis yielded between about 0.9 and 9 billion PBMCs per donor.

Donors were healthy HIV-negative adults with no recently reported acute infections or vaccinations. Every donor was a Caucasian adult living in Nashville, Tennessee, USA. CD4+ T cells were enriched by magnetic negative selection, after which naive cells were positively selected on CD45RA and the negative fraction was taken as the memory subset. Blood was obtained by leukapheresis, after which PBMCs were separated by Ficoll-Histopaque density gradient centrifugation and cryopreserved in liquid nitrogen vapor phase. Analytical flow cytometry was used to check the purity and quantity of each magnetically sorted T cell population. From each sorted fraction, genomic DNA was isolated and quantified by UV absorbance on a Nanodrop 2000c. Results the study describes overall, beyond this receptor: Based on pairwise subsampling, the degree of clonotype sharing among donors was expected to be affected by sequencing depth. Compared with non-shared clonotypes, the clonotypes found in all four sorted-subset donors had higher generation probabilities. Even with the large sequencing depth, rarefaction of the sorted-subset datasets indicated that sequencing was incomplete. When a handful of donors were compared, the shared fraction of clonotypes was roughly 4.8% for naive CD4, around 4% for naive CD8, more than 2% for memory CD4, and 0.35% to 0.4% for memory CD8. The genetic and exposure-history diversity represented was limited by the small number of donors. Naive subsets generally had larger estimated clonotype richness than memory subsets did. Only blood was sampled, and tissue TCR repertoires likely differ from those in blood.

Remarks on this clone: Its antigen specificity is not known. Base quality data are lacking; no much larger clone is found one base away.

In the germline V gene, CDR1 corresponds to SGHRS and CDR2 to YFSETQ. V trim: 5 bases; J trim: 3 bases; unmatched bases: 7. The CDR3 runs 15 amino acids, cysteine and phenylalanine included. The CDR3 DNA has 45 bases and is translated from base 1. Using the deep immunoSEQ assay, TCR CDR3 regions were amplified from genomic DNA by multiplex PCR. Extracted genomic DNA from each cell subset was spread evenly across all wells of several immunoSEQ 96-well plates, with each plate serving as a replicate. For sorted subsets, around 200 ng genomic DNA, equal to some 30,000 T cell genomes, was loaded into each replicate PCR. The purified libraries were quantified using a Qubit 3.0 fluorometer, sized with a Bioanalyzer 2100, and then quantified again using the KAPA Library Quantification kit. Every immunoSEQ 96-well plate was sequenced on a separate single-read 150-cycle Illumina NextSeq 550 flow cell. In the paper's pipeline: The immunoSEQ output contained only junctional sequences without quality scores, so filtering could not match that applied to full-length reads. Sequences were annotated with PyIR, a Python wrapper for IgBLAST v1.9, using IMGT germline references to assign V/J genes and CDR3. Any read was removed if the V/J assignment was weak (E-value above 1e-6), the CDR3 was missing, or the read contained stop codons, out-of-frame junctions, or ambiguous translated residues. V3J clonotypes were defined by identical inferred V gene, J gene, and CDR3 amino acid sequence. To compute the percentage overlap between repertoires, the number of shared unique clonotypes was divided by the size of the smaller repertoire. Richness of each repertoire was evaluated using RTK rarefaction, the Chao1 estimator, and Recon v2.1 estimates of unobserved clonotypes. Generation probabilities were computed with OLGA for all TCRbeta clonotypes obtained by the gDNA method from a few donors. Sourced from immuneACCESS, this table was stored by TCRdb with only in-frame sequences that have V and J called. A share of the clones is absent; for the studies checked, an unresolved V gene accounts for under half, and the remainder has no known explanation. V, J and clone size are those of that table, while D and trimming were read from the DNA. Across this sample there are 2.3 million or so clones, with 85% to 95% seen only once. The ten biggest clones cover 0.39% of the sample.

The sequence came from a man aged 18 to 30 in good health. Some clones in this sample may be carry-over from other donors' samples. This chain is built from TRBV5-1 and TRBJ2-1; TRBD2 fits 8 bases in the junction. Sequencing was performed on naive CD4+ T cells from PBMCs. Read against the paper, the sample's cell subset or site label means: CD45RA+ positively selected. The CDR3 reads as follows: CASRAASGFYNEQFF. Here is the DNA: TGCGCCAGCAGGGCTGCTAGCGGGTTCTACAATGAGCAGTTCTTC.